This T cell receptor beta chain was found in a study of blood T cell repertoires in COVID-19. Study-level information: There were acute and convalescent COVID-19 samples, and they came from the United States, Italy and Spain. T cells, B-cell-depleted T cells, or PBMCs provided the cDNA or gDNA that served as material.

V was pared by 6 bases and J by 0 bases, with 10 bases between. This CDR3 is built from 14 residues. The germline gives CDR1 MNHNY, CDR2 SVGAGI (reference sequence). In the study's own analysis: Reference gene primer amplification gave estimated nucleated cell counts. Profiled with immunoSEQ multiplex PCR; TCRdb holds only in-frame clones, not every one. The V and J calls and clone size are taken from that table; D and trimming were inferred from the DNA. The repertoire holds some 96,000 clones, with approximately 87% as singletons. The sample comprised peripheral blood. The TCR sequence derives from a human donor in a cohort sampled during active COVID-19. The chain uses TRBV6-6 and TRBJ2-3; D is possibly TRBD2 (5 bases). CDR3 in DNA: TGTGCCAGCAGCCCCCGGACTAGCACAGATACGCAGTATTTT. Protein sequence: CASSPRTSTDTQYF.